One sample yielded the 14 T cell receptor beta chains listed below, sequenced in a study of blood T cell repertoires in COVID-19. The protocol was immunoSEQ multiplex PCR, while the TCRdb copy is restricted to in-frame clones and leaves out a portion. The repertoire consists of some 190,000 clones, with 70% to 90% occurring once and the leading ten covering roughly 3.5%. The sequenced material came from peripheral blood. These receptors all come from a man in his fifties or sixties with acute or convalescent COVID-19.

This chain uses TRBV9 with TRBJ1-1; TRBD1 might be the D (5 bases). V was trimmed by 4 bases and J by 3 bases, leaving 10 bases between them. The CDR3 is 13 amino acids. CDR1 is SGDLS, CDR2 YYNGEE, per germline. CDR3 nucleotides: TGTGCCAGCAGCTCCCGACAGTACACTGAAGCTTTCTTT. This codes for CASSSRQYTEAFF.

This chain connects TRBV19 to TRBJ1-4; 8 positions match TRBD1. With 4 bases clipped from V and 2 bases from J, the junction kept 3 bases outside the gene matches. This CDR3 region has 15 residues. CDR1 is LNHDA and CDR2 is SQIVND in the germline V gene (reference sequence). The CDR3: CASSTRQGTNEKLFF. CDR3 DNA: TGTGCCAGTAGTACACGACAGGGGACTAATGAAAAACTGTTTTTT.

The chain carries TRBV7-2 and TRBJ2-7; the match to TRBD1 covers 8 bases. V shed 1 base, J shed 3 bases, and the junction held 2 bases outside the gene matches. Germline V lookup: CDR1 SGHTA, CDR2 FQGNSA. The CDR3 has 14 amino acids. The CDR3 loop reads CASSLGTGLYEQYF. CDR3 bases: TGTGCCAGCAGCTTAGGGACAGGGCTCTACGAGCAGTACTTC.

The rearrangement joins TRBV6-5 to TRBJ2-2; 9 bases line up with TRBD1. CDR1 is MNHEY and CDR2 is SVGAGI in the germline V gene. This CDR3 is built from 15 residues. J was trimmed by 5 bases and V by 4 bases; bases with no gene match: 5. The CDR3 is CASSSTGQGTGELFF. Written as DNA, the CDR3 is TGTGCCAGCAGTTCCACCGGACAGGGGACCGGGGAGCTGTTTTTT.

The V and J genes are TRBV13 and TRBJ2-6, with D perhaps TRBD2 (5 bases). The V end lost 5 bases, the J end lost 0 bases, and 23 bases lay between the germline ends. The CDR3 extends over 20 amino acids. Germline assignment: CDR1 PRHDT and CDR2 FYEKMQ (reference sequence). CDR3 protein: CASSPPPRAAPSSGANVLTF. The CDR3 region has the DNA TGTGCCAGCAGCCCACCTCCGAGGGCGGCCCCTAGCTCTGGGGCCAACGTCCTGACTTTC.

The chain links TRBV27 to TRBJ2-7; 7 bases match TRBD2. V trimming: 5 bases; J trimming: 2 bases; junction bases outside the gene matches: 15. Germline V gives CDR1 MNHEY, CDR2 SMNVEV (reference sequence). The CDR3 has 17 residues. In nucleotides, the CDR3 is TGTGCCAGCAGTCCACCGTCTTCAGCGGGGCTTCCCTACGAGCAGTACTTC. Its translation: CASSPPSSAGLPYEQYF.

This clone was picked up one time. The V and J genes are TRBV28 and TRBJ1-1, with D perhaps TRBD1 (6 bases). V lost 5 bases, J lost 9 bases, and 25 bases lay in between. The CDR3 runs 16 residues. CDR1 and CDR2 (germline): MDHEN, SYDVKM. The CDR3 loop reads CASSLNSPGVGGKAFF. For the CDR3, the DNA is TGTGCCAGCAGTCTTAACTCCCCAGGGGTCGGCGGTAAAGCTTTCTTT.

The chain combines TRBV6-4 with TRBJ2-1, with 11 bases matching TRBD2. This CDR3 contains 15 residues. V was pared by 6 bases and J by 5 bases, with 6 bases of the junction left unmatched. Germline V gene sequence: CDR1 MRHNA, CDR2 SNTAGT. The CDR3 loop reads CASSAGTSGNNEQFF. Written as DNA, the CDR3 is TGTGCCAGCAGCGCCGGGACTAGCGGTAACAATGAGCAGTTCTTC.

This sequence joins TRBV3-1 (or the pseudogene TRBV3-2) and TRBJ1-6; D not certain. Germline loops: CDR1 LGHDT, CDR2 YNNKEL (reference sequence). There are 13 residues in the CDR3. V was shortened by 0 bases and J by 12 bases, with 9 bases between the two germline ends. CDR3 region: CASSQDPRRPLHF. The CDR3 DNA sequence: TGTGCCAGCAGCCAAGATCCGCGGAGACCCCTCCACTTT.

The chain links TRBV19 to TRBJ2-7; 7 bases are a match to TRBD1. This CDR3 has 17 amino acids. In germline, CDR1 is LNHDA, CDR2 SQIVND (reference sequence). The J segment lost 0 bases and the V segment lost 5 bases, leaving 13 bases of the junction unmatched. The CDR3 reads CASSLHSGTAHSYEQYF. Written as DNA, the CDR3 is TGTGCCAGTAGTCTCCACTCCGGGACAGCACACTCCTACGAGCAGTACTTC.

This clone has only one observation. In DNA form, the CDR3 reads TGTGCCAGCAGTTCCTCGGGGGGAGGGTCCTACGAGCAGTACTTC. This codes for CASSSSGGGSYEQYF. The chain links TRBV27 to TRBJ2-7, with 7 nucleotides matching TRBD2. The CDR3 contains 15 residues. Germline V gene lookup returns CDR1 MNHEY and CDR2 SMNVEV (reference sequence). The V and J ends lost 4 bases and 1 base, in that order; junction bases with no gene match: 7.

This clone came up a few times. The rearrangement joins TRBV28 to TRBJ1-4, with 11 nucleotides matching TRBD1. Germline V gene sequence: CDR1 MDHEN, CDR2 SYDVKM. The CDR3 loop spans 17 amino acids. J gave up 6 bases and V 6 bases, and 12 bases lay outside the gene matches. The CDR3 here is CASRPPGTGGLYEKLFF. In DNA, the CDR3 is TGTGCCAGCAGACCACCCGGGACAGGGGGTCTATATGAAAAACTGTTTTTT.

The chain uses TRBV3-1 (or the pseudogene TRBV3-2) and TRBJ2-5; 8 bases are a match to TRBD2. V was clipped by 5 bases and J by 4 bases; unmatched bases: 12. Germline CDR1 and CDR2: LGHDT and YNNKEL (reference sequence). The CDR3 is made up of 16 amino acids. CDR3 nucleotides: TGTGCCAGCAGCTTTCGGAAGACTAGCGCTCGAGAGACCCAGTACTTC. Encoded protein: CASSFRKTSARETQYF.

This chain uses TRBV7-3 with TRBJ2-2; possibly TRBD1 for D (5 bases). The V end was cut by 4 bases, the J end by 5 bases, with 11 bases between. The CDR3 spans 14 residues. Germline CDR1 is SGHTA and CDR2 is FQGTGA. CDR3 nucleotide sequence: TGTGCCAGCAGCTCCTATAGGGGAACCGGGGAGCTGTTTTTT. Translating it yields CASSSYRGTGELFF.